The 4 T cell receptor beta chains below were found in one sample sequenced in a study of beta chain features in type 1 diabetes. Every isolated RNA sample was fully reverse transcribed, so sequencing captured expressed TCRB transcripts. TCRdb keeps only in-frame clones here, not all; method: immunoSEQ multiplex PCR. The sample shows roughly 400,000 clones, approximately 15% of them seen only once. The sequenced material came from naive CD4+ T cells from blood. All receptors come from a man aged 30 to 45 in good health.

V and J are TRBV25-1 and TRBJ1-2; 7 bases align to TRBD1. Looked up from germline, CDR1 is MGHDK and CDR2 is SYGVNS. The length of the CDR3 is 14 residues. V lost 7 bases to trimming and J lost 0 bases; unmatched junction nucleotides: 5. Here the CDR3 reads CASKRQGTNYGYTF. The CDR3 DNA reads TGTGCCAGCAAGCGACAGGGCACTAACTATGGCTACACCTTC.

The chain combines TRBV6-5 with TRBJ2-7; D is uncertain. V lost 2 bases, J lost 0 bases, and 11 bases lay in between. Per germline, CDR1 MNHEY and CDR2 SVGAGI. The length of the CDR3 is 15 residues. CDR3 nucleotides: TGTGCCAGCAGTTACAACAGTGTCGGCTCCTACGAGCAGTACTTC. The encoded protein is CASSYNSVGSYEQYF.

This clone came up a few times. The CDR3 is CASSAGTEISYEQYV. In nucleotides, the CDR3 is TGTGCCAGCAGCGCGGGGACAGAAATCTCCTACGAGCAGTACGTC. This chain links TRBV7-8 with TRBJ2-7; D possibly corresponds to TRBD1 (7 bases). The CDR3 covers 15 residues. Trimming stripped 5 bases from V and 0 bases from J, with 14 bases between. CDR1 and CDR2 from the germline V gene are SGHVS and FQNEAQ.

The rearrangement uses TRBV30 and TRBJ2-3; 11 bases are shared with TRBD2. This CDR3 contains 14 residues. Germline V gene data show CDR1 as GTSNPN and CDR2 as SVGIG (reference sequence). V lost 2 bases, J lost 6 bases, and 4 bases stayed unmatched. The chain's CDR3 is CAWSNTSGSDTQYF. In DNA form, the CDR3 reads TGTGCCTGGAGTAATACTAGCGGGAGCGATACGCAGTATTTT.